The 28 T cell receptor beta chains given below trace back to one sample, sequenced in a study of cytomegalovirus exposure and HLA in healthy donors. It was with 60 Vbeta and 13 Jbeta primers that the PCR ran. Method: immunoSEQ multiplex PCR; TCRdb's copy keeps in-frame clones and lacks some. The table records about 82,000 clones, approximately 74% of them present only once. Sequenced: PBMCs. The receptors stem from a woman aged 50 to 60 in good health and CMV-seropositive.

The gene calls are TRBV10-2 and TRBJ2-1; weak D call: TRBD2 (6 bases). Germline V gene lookup returns CDR1 WSHSY and CDR2 SAAADI. This CDR3 is built from 15 residues. The V gene lost 4 bases and the J gene lost 8 bases, with 18 bases spanning the gap. The CDR3 loop reads CASSGASAQGDEQFF. The DNA of the CDR3 is TGCGCCAGCAGTGGGGCTAGCGCCCAAGGGGATGAGCAGTTCTTC.

This clone came up once. This chain links TRBV12-5 with TRBJ2-1; D remains ambiguous. Trimming shortened V by 3 bases and J by 3 bases, and 6 bases separated the two germline ends. This CDR3 region has 13 residues. Looked up from germline, CDR1 is LGHNT and CDR2 is FRNRAP. CDR3 DNA: TGTGCTAGTGGTTTTTCCCGCTACAATGAGCAGTTCTTC. Encoded protein: CASGFSRYNEQFF.

This clone was detected only a few times. This chain uses TRBV30 with TRBJ1-5; D not resolved. Germline CDR1 reads GTSNPN; CDR2 reads SVGIG (reference sequence). Trimming cost V 3 bases and J 11 bases, with 17 bases left between them. This CDR3 region has 13 residues. CDR3: CAWSPAGSGSQHF. The CDR3 DNA sequence: TGTGCCTGGAGCCCCGCGGGATCGGGTTCCCAGCATTTT.

This clone is deemed medium-sized (0.01 to 0.1%). The chain employs TRBV25-1 and TRBJ2-1; 7 bases align to TRBD1. After removal of 7 bases from V and 8 bases from J, the junction contained 11 bases not matched to a gene. The CDR3 extends over 14 amino acids. CDR1 MGHDK and CDR2 SYGVNS come from the germline V gene. CDR3 nucleotide sequence: TGTGCCAGCACATCACCGACAGGGACGGATGAGCAGTTCTTC. Protein sequence: CASTSPTGTDEQFF. Variable domain in full (rest from reference TRBV25-1 and TRBJ2-1): EADIYQTPRYLVIGTGKKITLECSQTMGHDKMYWYQQDPGMELHLIHYSYGVNSTEKGDLSSESTVSRIRTEHFPLTLESARPSHTSQYLCASTSPTGTDEQFFGPGTRLTVL.

This clone was picked up one time. The chain recombines TRBV27 with TRBJ1-2, with 9 bases fitting TRBD1. The CDR3 is 15 residues long. The V segment lost 4 bases and the J segment 5 bases; nucleotides outside the gene matches: 8. The germline CDR1 and CDR2 sequences are MNHEY and SMNVEV (reference sequence). The CDR3 loop is CASSSPRTGEYGYTF. DNA of the CDR3: TGTGCCAGCAGTTCCCCCCGGACAGGGGAGTATGGCTACACCTTC.

The genes are TRBV12-5 and TRBJ1-1, with D maybe TRBD1 (6 bases). Trimming left V 7 bases short and J 2 bases short, with 14 bases between. Germline CDR1 is LGHNT and CDR2 is FRNRAP. The CDR3 has 14 amino acids. CDR3 in DNA: TGTGCTAGTGCCCTACAGGGCGGAAACACTGAAGCTTTCTTT. It codes for CASALQGGNTEAFF.

This clone was recorded a few times. The V gene is TRBV6-6, the J gene TRBJ2-7, with 7 bases matching TRBD1. CDR1 and CDR2 from the germline V gene are MNHNY and SVGAGI (reference sequence). CDR3 size: 16 residues. J lost 0 bases, V lost 5 bases, and 10 bases had no gene match. For the CDR3, the DNA is TGTGCCAGCAGTATATCCGGGACAGATTACTCCTACGAGCAGTACTTC. Its protein product is CASSISGTDYSYEQYF.

CDR3: CASSQDEQGLTEAFF. In nucleotides, the CDR3 is TGTGCCAGCAGCCAAGATGAACAGGGTCTGACTGAAGCTTTCTTT. This chain links TRBV4-2 with TRBJ1-1; TRBD1 might be the D (6 bases). CDR1 LGHNA and CDR2 YNFKEQ come from the germline V gene. The CDR3 loop spans 15 amino acids. V dropped 0 bases and J dropped 5 bases, with 13 bases sitting between them.

The V call is TRBV20-1, the J call TRBJ2-7, with D hard to call. Germline lookup yields CDR1 DFQATT and CDR2 SNEGSKA (reference sequence). CDR3 length: 11 amino acids. Trimming took off 2 bases at V and 3 bases at J, with 5 bases between the two ends. Here the CDR3 reads CSARQDYEQYF. CDR3 coding DNA: TGCAGTGCTAGACAGGACTACGAGCAGTACTTC.

This chain links TRBV7-2 with TRBJ2-3, with 13 bases aligning to TRBD2. The CDR3 spans 19 residues. Germline CDR1 is SGHTA and CDR2 is FQGNSA. V lost 5 bases and J lost 3; bases outside the gene matches: 14. CDR3 bases: TGTGCCAGCAGCCCTATCCCTTTAGGACTAGCGGGAGTGACAGATACGCAGTATTTT. This codes for CASSPIPLGLAGVTDTQYF. Full variable domain (remainder filled in from reference TRBV7-2 and TRBJ2-3): GAGVSQSPSNKVTEKGKDVELRCDPISGHTALYWYRQSLGQGLEFLIYFQGNSAPDKSGLPSDRFSAERTGGSVSTLTIQRTQQEDSAVYLCASSPIPLGLAGVTDTQYFGPGTRLTVL.

The chain has TRBV9 and TRBJ2-2, with D possibly TRBD1 on 6 matching bases. Trimming cost V 7 bases and J 3 bases, with 10 bases left between them. Germline lookup yields CDR1 SGDLS and CDR2 YYNGEE. The CDR3 totals 13 residues. The DNA of the CDR3 is TGTGCCAGCGCCAGGGGTGACACCGGGGAGCTGTTTTTT. It translates to CASARGDTGELFF.

This chain connects TRBV11-3 to TRBJ2-1; 7 bases match TRBD2. Germline lookup yields CDR1 SGHNT and CDR2 YENEEA. Trimming took 0 bases from V and 4 from J; bases not matched to a gene: 3. This CDR3 region has 15 residues. The CDR3, as DNA: TGTGCCAGCAGCTTAGAGGCTAGCGGATACAATGAGCAGTTCTTC. Its translation: CASSLEASGYNEQFF.

This sequence joins TRBV27 and TRBJ1-5; no clear D. Germline loops: CDR1 MNHEY, CDR2 SMNVEV (reference sequence). CDR3 size: 14 residues. Trimming took 3 bases from V and 5 from J, leaving 11 bases between them. The CDR3 coding sequence is TGTGCCAGCAGTTTTGGAGGAGACCATCAGCCCCAGCATTTT. It is translated as CASSFGGDHQPQHF.

This chain links TRBV5-1 with TRBJ2-5, with a tentative D call TRBD2 (6 bases). The J call is in doubt because the DNA end fits TRBJ2-7 better. Germline values: CDR1 SGHRS, CDR2 YFSETQ. The CDR3 covers 13 residues. The CDR3 DNA reads TGCGCCAGCAGCCAATCGGAGGGGTACGAGCAGTACTTC. This codes for CASSQSEGYEQYF.

This clone has more than one count but fewer than ten. The chain employs TRBV28 and TRBJ2-7; TRBD2 matches 7 bases. V lost 1 base and J lost 2; bases outside the gene matches: 5. CDR1 and CDR2 from the germline V gene are MDHEN and SYDVKM. The CDR3 length is 15 residues. This CDR3 reads CASSLSPREPYEQYF. The CDR3 bases are TGTGCCAGCAGTTTATCACCGCGGGAGCCCTACGAGCAGTACTTC.

The rearrangement joins TRBV10-3 to TRBJ2-3, with 8 positions matching TRBD2. Germline CDR1 and CDR2: ENHRY and SYGVKD. This CDR3 has 16 amino acids. Trimming removed 6 bases from V and 0 bases from J; junction bases left unmatched: 8. The CDR3 region is CAIRVPTSASTDTQYF. For the CDR3, the DNA is TGTGCCATCAGGGTGCCGACTAGCGCGAGCACAGATACGCAGTATTTT.

This clone was seen only a few times. This sample includes further DNA sequences coding for the same CDR3. The chain recombines TRBV10-3 with TRBJ2-3, with 8 positions matching TRBD2. This CDR3 is built from 14 residues. The V gene's germline CDR1 is ENHRY and CDR2 SYGVKD. J gave up 1 base and V 3 bases, and 0 bases lay outside the gene matches. CDR3 bases: TGTGCCATCAGTGATAGCGGGGGCACAGATACGCAGTATTTT. Its protein is CAISDSGGTDTQYF.

The V gene is TRBV6-1, the J gene TRBJ2-1; the D gene is possibly TRBD2 (5 bases). Germline V lookup: CDR1 MNHNS, CDR2 SASEGT. This CDR3 has 14 residues. Trimming removed 6 bases at V and 5 bases at J, with 14 bases between. This chain's CDR3 is CASSRWGVNNEQFF. The CDR3 DNA reads TGTGCCAGCAGCCGGTGGGGAGTCAACAATGAGCAGTTCTTC.

The chain recombines TRBV9 with TRBJ2-7, with D perhaps TRBD2 (5 bases). Per the germline V gene, CDR1 is SGDLS and CDR2 is YYNGEE. CDR3 length: 13 amino acids. Trimming pared 4 bases from V and 3 bases from J, leaving 11 bases between. The CDR3 DNA follows: TGTGCCAGCAGCCGAGGGCTTAACTACGAGCAGTACTTC. This sequence encodes CASSRGLNYEQYF.

The rearrangement links TRBV27 to TRBJ2-7; 8 bases map to TRBD1. Germline values: CDR1 MNHEY, CDR2 SMNVEV (reference sequence). The CDR3 spans 13 residues. After removal of 5 bases from V and 3 bases from J, the junction contained 3 bases not matched to a gene. CDR3 sequence: CASSIDRGYEQYF. The CDR3 DNA follows: TGTGCCAGCAGTATAGACAGGGGCTACGAGCAGTACTTC.

V and J are TRBV29-1 and TRBJ2-1, with TRBD2 as a possible D gene (6 bases). The germline V gene has CDR1 SQVTM and CDR2 ANQGSEA. The V and J ends lost 1 base and 3 bases respectively, with 19 bases between them. This CDR3 is built from 17 residues. CDR3 sequence reads: CSVEGLGGSRSYNEQFF. CDR3 DNA sequence: TGCAGCGTTGAAGGGCTGGGGGGAAGCCGAAGCTACAATGAGCAGTTCTTC.

V usage is TRBV10-1 and J usage is TRBJ2-3; unclear D gene. This CDR3 is built from 15 residues. The V end lost 0 bases, the J end lost 2 bases, and 9 bases lay between the germline ends. Germline values: CDR1 WNHNN, CDR2 SYGVQD (reference sequence). This chain's CDR3 is CASSESIAPTDTQYF. CDR3 coding DNA: TGCGCCAGCAGTGAGTCGATCGCGCCCACAGATACGCAGTATTTT.

This clone was seen once. CDR3 sequence: CSVQLVEVSYEQYF. The CDR3 region has the DNA TGCAGCGTGCAGCTGGTGGAGGTCTCCTACGAGCAGTACTTC. The chain links TRBV29-1 to TRBJ2-7; maybe TRBD2 (5 bases). Per germline, CDR1 SQVTM and CDR2 ANQGSEA. CDR3 length equals 14 residues. Trimming shortened V by 6 bases and J by 0 bases, and 15 bases separated the two germline ends.

This clone came up once. The chain recombines TRBV11-2 with TRBJ2-7; TRBD2 matches 11 bases. The length of the CDR3 is 15 residues. V was pared by 2 bases and J by 4 bases, with 4 bases of the junction left unmatched. Germline lookup yields CDR1 SGHAT and CDR2 FQNNGV. CDR3 region: CASSLTSGSPYEQYF. CDR3 coding DNA: TGTGCCAGCAGCTTAACTAGCGGGAGCCCATACGAGCAGTACTTC.

The gene calls are TRBV28 and TRBJ2-7; no definite D call. This CDR3 has 12 amino acids. V was clipped by 8 bases and J by 2 bases, with 10 bases between them. CDR1 MDHEN and CDR2 SYDVKM come from the germline V gene. The chain's CDR3 is CASGLLPYEQYF. The CDR3 region has the DNA TGTGCCAGCGGGCTCCTACCCTACGAGCAGTACTTC.

This sequence joins TRBV5-1 and TRBJ2-2; perhaps TRBD1 as D (5 bases). Germline CDR1 SGHRS, CDR2 YFSETQ. There are 14 residues in the CDR3. Trimming removed 5 bases from V and 2 bases from J, with 10 bases in between. The CDR3 is CASSLQGNTGELFF. The CDR3 DNA is TGCGCCAGCAGTCTGCAGGGTAACACCGGGGAGCTGTTTTTT.

CDR3 DNA: TGTGCCAGCATAATGGCAGGGAAATACACCGGGGAGCTGTTTTTT. Amino acids: CASIMAGKYTGELFF. The chain recombines TRBV6-1 with TRBJ2-2, with a weak D call TRBD1 (5 bases). V shed 7 bases and J shed 3 bases, with 15 bases lying between them. The CDR3 runs 15 residues. Germline V lookup: CDR1 MNHNS, CDR2 SASEGT.

The chain's CDR3 is CASNRRGANYGYTF. As DNA, the CDR3 is TGTGCCAGCAACCGACGAGGAGCTAACTATGGCTACACCTTC. This rearrangement joins TRBV2 to TRBJ1-2; D is ambiguous. The V end lost 7 bases, the J end lost 0 bases, and 12 bases lay between the germline ends. The V gene's germline CDR1 is SNHLY and CDR2 FYNNEI. The CDR3 has 14 residues. Variable domain in full (rest from reference TRBV2 and TRBJ1-2): EPEVTQTPSHQVTQMGQEVILRCVPISNHLYFYWYRQILGQKVEFLVSFYNNEISEKSEIFDDQFSVERPDGSNFTLKIRSTKLEDSAMYFCASNRRGANYGYTFGSGTRLTVV.